This T cell receptor (beta chain) was identified in a study of persistence of HIV-infected CD4 T cells. The wider study: Up to roughly 180 mL blood was drawn at multiple time points; a couple of donors had single-time leukapheresis.

An overlapping HIV-1 Gag peptide pool stimulated these cells at 1 ug/peptide/mL. Memory cells lacking CD40L and CD69 with high CD45RO were sorted. This CDR3 has 15 residues. From germline, CDR1 is SGHTA and CDR2 FQGNSA. Germline trimming cut 4 bases from V and 0 bases from J; bases unmatched to any gene: 3. This clone rates as medium-sized. The target antigen is unknown. This was the immunoSEQ version 4 assay in survey mode. Produced via immunoSEQ multiplex PCR; TCRdb's table is partial and in-frame only. The sample consists of 64,000 or so clones, 65% to 75% of them appearing once. The chain carries TRBV7-2 and TRBJ1-3; 7 bases are shared with TRBD1. Material: CD4+ T cells sorted from PBMCs after roughly 18-hour stimulation, obtained from a patient who received antiretroviral therapy. The TCR was taken from an adult man with HIV who was CMV-seropositive. CDR3 loop: CASSSDRHSGNTIYF. For the CDR3, the DNA is TGTGCCAGCAGCTCGGACAGGCACTCTGGAAACACCATATATTTT.